The TCR beta chain described here comes from a study of cytomegalovirus exposure and HLA in healthy donors. In the study overall: Among the 350 to 500 donors who were genotyped, approximately 83% fell in the genetic ancestry cluster that is associated with self-reported Caucasian donors. Study-level results: Most TCR beta V segments were productive about 90% or about 30% of the time in an earlier analysis.

V lost 3 bases and J 5 bases, leaving 13 bases between the germline ends. Germline CDR1 is SQVTM and CDR2 is ANQGSEA. The CDR3 covers 13 residues. Primers for the PCR totalled 60 Vbeta and 13 Jbeta. TCRdb's copy holds only in-frame clones and misses some; the assay was immunoSEQ multiplex PCR. Seen here are approximately 85,000 clones, around four fifths observed once, and the top ten hold under 8.5%. As for this clone: Its antigen is not identified.

The chain is built from TRBV29-1 and TRBJ1-1, with D possibly being TRBD1 (5 bases). Material: PBMCs. This TCR came from a man aged 25 to 40 in good health and CMV-seronegative. The CDR3, as DNA: TGCAGCGTTGAGGTGGGTGGGGGGACTGAAGCTTTCTTT. This encodes CSVEVGGGTEAFF.